This is a list of T cell receptor beta chains from one sample in a study of monozygotic twins with cystic fibrosis. TCRdb keeps only in-frame clones here, not all; method: immunoSEQ multiplex PCR. This sample carries roughly 20,000 clones, approximately 96% of them seen once, and the ten largest clones take 1.5% to 2%. Sequenced sample: blood. Receptors were obtained from a woman aged 30 to 39 with cystic fibrosis. CDR3s include the opening cysteine and the closing phenylalanine or tryptophan. Fields, in order: clone size, D gene, J gene, V gene, CDR3 protein, CDR3 DNA. D genes are given only for firm matches. Not every row has a clone size; where given, it reads once, few, many or a size class.

clone size: -
D gene: TRBD2
J gene: TRBJ2-7
V gene: TRBV6-9
CDR3 protein: CATLSTAGGLPYEQYF
CDR3 DNA: TGTGCCACCCTCTCGACGGCGGGGGGGCTGCCCTACGAGCAGTACTTC

clone size: -
D gene: -
J gene: TRBJ2-7
V gene: TRBV2
CDR3 protein: CASSEWTGATEGASGGSYEQYF
CDR3 DNA: TGTGCCAGCAGTGAATGGACAGGGGCGACAGAGGGGGCTAGCGGGGGCTCCTACGAGCAGTACTTC

clone size: once
D gene: -
J gene: TRBJ1-2
V gene: TRBV13
CDR3 protein: CASSLRSEINYGYTF
CDR3 DNA: TGTGCCAGCAGCTTACGGTCGGAGATTAACTATGGCTACACCTTC

clone size: -
D gene: -
J gene: TRBJ1-5
V gene: TRBV5-1
CDR3 protein: CASSLGSGRGNQPQHF
CDR3 DNA: TGCGCCAGCAGCTTAGGCTCAGGAAGGGGTAATCAGCCCCAGCATTTT

clone size: -
D gene: TRBD1
J gene: TRBJ1-1
V gene: TRBV5-6
CDR3 protein: CASRFGQAEEAFF
CDR3 DNA: TGTGCCAGCAGATTTGGACAGGCCGAGGAAGCTTTCTTT

clone size: -
D gene: -
J gene: TRBJ2-5
V gene: TRBV5-1
CDR3 protein: CASSPEPTGETQYF
CDR3 DNA: TGCGCCAGCAGCCCGGAGCCAACCGGGGAGACCCAGTACTTC

clone size: -
D gene: -
J gene: TRBJ1-5
V gene: TRBV5-1
CDR3 protein: CASSLDGRGNQPQHF
CDR3 DNA: TGCGCCAGCAGCTTGGACGGTCGGGGCAATCAGCCCCAGCATTTT

clone size: -
D gene: TRBD2
J gene: TRBJ2-7
V gene: TRBV5-4
CDR3 protein: CASSSVTSGAEQYF
CDR3 DNA: TGTGCCAGCAGCTCGGTTACTAGCGGGGCCGAGCAGTACTTC

clone size: -
D gene: -
J gene: TRBJ2-1
V gene: TRBV29-1
CDR3 protein: CSVESPVRRSYNEQFF
CDR3 DNA: TGCAGCGTTGAATCCCCGGTCCGAAGGTCCTACAATGAGCAGTTCTTC

clone size: -
D gene: -
J gene: TRBJ2-3
V gene: TRBV7-9
CDR3 protein: CASSLEGTDTQYF
CDR3 DNA: TGTGCCAGCTCTCTTGAGGGTACAGATACGCAGTATTTT

clone size: -
D gene: -
J gene: TRBJ1-1
V gene: TRBV23-1
CDR3 protein: CASSQSLEGSTEAFF
CDR3 DNA: TGCGCCAGCAGTCAATCTCTGGAGGGGAGCACTGAAGCTTTCTTT

clone size: -
D gene: -
J gene: TRBJ1-2
V gene: TRBV2
CDR3 protein: CASSELAGWDGYTF
CDR3 DNA: TGTGCCAGCAGTGAGCTGGCGGGCTGGGATGGCTACACCTTC

clone size: -
D gene: -
J gene: TRBJ1-1
V gene: TRBV6-6
CDR3 protein: CASSYLGVNTEAFF
CDR3 DNA: TGTGCCAGCAGTTATTTGGGAGTGAACACTGAAGCTTTCTTT

clone size: once
D gene: -
J gene: TRBJ2-1
V gene: TRBV4-3
CDR3 protein: CASSQAGYSEQFF
CDR3 DNA: TGCGCCAGCAGCCAGGCAGGGTATTCTGAGCAGTTCTTC

clone size: -
D gene: -
J gene: TRBJ1-3
V gene: TRBV14
CDR3 protein: CASSLNRVSGNTIYF
CDR3 DNA: TGTGCCAGCAGCCTGAACAGGGTCTCTGGAAACACCATATATTTT

clone size: once
D gene: -
J gene: TRBJ2-3
V gene: TRBV7-2
CDR3 protein: CASSPFPRGTDTQYF
CDR3 DNA: TGTGCCAGCAGCCCGTTTCCTCGGGGCACAGATACGCAGTATTTT

clone size: -
D gene: -
J gene: TRBJ1-2
V gene: TRBV4-1
CDR3 protein: CASSQDLGFYGYTF
CDR3 DNA: TGCGCCAGCAGCCAAGATCTGGGGTTCTATGGCTACACCTTC

clone size: -
D gene: TRBD1
J gene: TRBJ1-5
V gene: TRBV2
CDR3 protein: CASNNRGYQPQHF
CDR3 DNA: TGTGCCAGCAATAACAGGGGGTATCAGCCCCAGCATTTT

clone size: -
D gene: TRBD1
J gene: TRBJ1-5
V gene: TRBV7-8
CDR3 protein: CASSFGFAGTGRLNQPQHF
CDR3 DNA: TGTGCCAGCAGCTTCGGATTTGCGGGGACAGGGAGACTCAATCAGCCCCAGCATTTT

clone size: -
D gene: -
J gene: TRBJ1-5
V gene: TRBV6-1
CDR3 protein: CASSEAGAGVNQPQHF
CDR3 DNA: TGTGCCAGCAGTGAAGCAGGGGCAGGGGTCAATCAGCCCCAGCATTTT

clone size: -
D gene: -
J gene: TRBJ1-2
V gene: TRBV11-2
CDR3 protein: CASSLVGVGDGYTF
CDR3 DNA: TGTGCCAGCAGCTTAGTGGGGGTGGGGGACGGCTACACCTTC

clone size: -
D gene: -
J gene: TRBJ2-3
V gene: TRBV7-2
CDR3 protein: CASSPAPGPDTQYF
CDR3 DNA: TGTGCCAGCAGCCCCGCCCCGGGGCCAGATACGCAGTATTTT

clone size: -
D gene: -
J gene: TRBJ2-5
V gene: TRBV7-6
CDR3 protein: CASSFSAQETQYF
CDR3 DNA: TGTGCCAGCAGCTTTTCGGCCCAAGAGACCCAGTACTTC

clone size: -
D gene: TRBD1
J gene: TRBJ1-6
V gene: TRBV5-5
CDR3 protein: CASSSGGGSPLHF
CDR3 DNA: TGTGCCAGCAGCTCAGGGGGCGGTTCACCCCTCCACTTT

clone size: -
D gene: -
J gene: TRBJ2-5
V gene: TRBV6-6
CDR3 protein: CASSFGQRETQYF
CDR3 DNA: TGTGCCAGCAGTTTCGGACAGAGAGAGACCCAGTACTTC

clone size: -
D gene: -
J gene: TRBJ1-3
V gene: TRBV18
CDR3 protein: CASTENLIPGNTIYF
CDR3 DNA: TGTGCCAGCACCGAAAACCTCATCCCGGGAAACACCATATATTTT

clone size: -
D gene: -
J gene: TRBJ1-1
V gene: TRBV18
CDR3 protein: CASSPEWTMNTEAFF
CDR3 DNA: TGTGCCAGCTCACCGGAGTGGACCATGAACACTGAAGCTTTCTTT

clone size: -
D gene: -
J gene: TRBJ2-6
V gene: TRBV14
CDR3 protein: CASSQDRRSSGANVLTF
CDR3 DNA: TGTGCCAGCAGCCAAGATAGACGTAGCTCTGGGGCCAACGTCCTGACTTTC

clone size: -
D gene: TRBD2
J gene: TRBJ2-3
V gene: TRBV5-6
CDR3 protein: CASSFLQAGGTDTQYF
CDR3 DNA: TGTGCCAGCAGCTTTCTCCAAGCGGGGGGCACAGATACGCAGTATTTT

clone size: -
D gene: -
J gene: TRBJ2-1
V gene: TRBV5-6
CDR3 protein: CASSLVTSSYNEQFF
CDR3 DNA: TGTGCCAGCAGCTTGGTAACTAGCAGCTACAATGAGCAGTTCTTC

clone size: once
D gene: TRBD1
J gene: TRBJ2-1
V gene: TRBV6-1
CDR3 protein: CASSADRATVAFF
CDR3 DNA: TGTGCCAGCAGTGCGGACAGGGCGACTGTGGCGTTCTTC

clone size: -
D gene: -
J gene: TRBJ2-2
V gene: TRBV11-2
CDR3 protein: CASSRDSLNTGELFF
CDR3 DNA: TGTGCCAGCAGCCGAGATAGCCTTAACACCGGGGAGCTGTTTTTT

clone size: -
D gene: TRBD2
J gene: TRBJ2-1
V gene: TRBV16
CDR3 protein: CASSPTSGGAHEQFF
CDR3 DNA: TGTGCCAGCAGCCCGACCAGCGGGGGGGCCCATGAGCAGTTCTTC

clone size: once
D gene: -
J gene: TRBJ2-2
V gene: TRBV6-4
CDR3 protein: CASSASNTGELFF
CDR3 DNA: TGTGCCAGCAGTGCTAGCAACACCGGGGAGCTGTTTTTT

clone size: -
D gene: -
J gene: TRBJ1-5
V gene: TRBV19
CDR3 protein: CASSALTGQPQHF
CDR3 DNA: TGTGCCAGTAGTGCCCTTACAGGTCAGCCCCAGCATTTT

clone size: -
D gene: -
J gene: TRBJ2-7
V gene: TRBV6-9
CDR3 protein: CASSYGAEGYEQYF
CDR3 DNA: TGTGCCAGCAGTTACGGGGCAGAAGGCTACGAGCAGTACTTC

clone size: -
D gene: -
J gene: TRBJ2-7
V gene: TRBV4-3
CDR3 protein: CASSQGRGANEQYF
CDR3 DNA: TGCGCCAGCAGCCAAGGCCGGGGGGCAAACGAGCAGTACTTC

clone size: -
D gene: TRBD2
J gene: TRBJ2-1
V gene: TRBV27
CDR3 protein: CASSFMGSGGHNEQFF
CDR3 DNA: TGTGCCAGCAGTTTTATGGGTAGCGGGGGGCACAATGAGCAGTTCTTC

clone size: -
D gene: -
J gene: TRBJ2-7
V gene: TRBV5-1
CDR3 protein: CASSLGGYNEQYF
CDR3 DNA: TGCGCCAGCAGCTTAGGGGGTTACAACGAGCAGTACTTC

clone size: -
D gene: TRBD2
J gene: TRBJ2-5
V gene: TRBV4-3
CDR3 protein: CASSQASGGEFGETQYF
CDR3 DNA: TGCGCCAGCAGTCAGGCTAGCGGGGGGGAATTCGGAGAGACCCAGTACTTC

clone size: -
D gene: -
J gene: TRBJ2-3
V gene: TRBV5-6
CDR3 protein: CASSPEGGNTDTQYF
CDR3 DNA: TGTGCCAGCAGCCCCGAGGGGGGGAACACAGATACGCAGTATTTT

clone size: -
D gene: -
J gene: TRBJ1-2
V gene: TRBV4-1
CDR3 protein: CASSQEKRAVYGYTF
CDR3 DNA: TGCGCCAGCAGCCAAGAGAAAAGAGCTGTATATGGCTACACCTTC

clone size: -
D gene: TRBD2
J gene: TRBJ2-7
V gene: TRBV7-8
CDR3 protein: CASRARGGTYEQYF
CDR3 DNA: TGTGCCAGCAGGGCCCGCGGGGGGACCTACGAGCAGTACTTC

clone size: -
D gene: -
J gene: TRBJ1-1
V gene: TRBV9
CDR3 protein: CASSLKPTGNTEAFF
CDR3 DNA: TGTGCCAGCAGCCTTAAACCCACTGGGAACACTGAAGCTTTCTTT

clone size: -
D gene: TRBD2
J gene: TRBJ2-1
V gene: TRBV29-1
CDR3 protein: CSVLAGGRYNEQFF
CDR3 DNA: TGCAGCGTTTTAGCGGGGGGGCGTTACAATGAGCAGTTCTTC

clone size: -
D gene: -
J gene: TRBJ2-2
V gene: TRBV5-1
CDR3 protein: CASSLGGPTGELFF
CDR3 DNA: TGCGCCAGCAGTTTAGGGGGGCCCACCGGGGAGCTGTTTTTT

clone size: -
D gene: -
J gene: TRBJ2-1
V gene: TRBV5-5
CDR3 protein: CASSLLGNEQFF
CDR3 DNA: TGTGCCAGCAGCTTGTTGGGGAATGAGCAGTTCTTC

clone size: -
D gene: -
J gene: TRBJ2-7
V gene: TRBV9
CDR3 protein: CASSATGFGEQYF
CDR3 DNA: TGTGCCAGCAGCGCAACTGGGTTCGGCGAGCAGTACTTC